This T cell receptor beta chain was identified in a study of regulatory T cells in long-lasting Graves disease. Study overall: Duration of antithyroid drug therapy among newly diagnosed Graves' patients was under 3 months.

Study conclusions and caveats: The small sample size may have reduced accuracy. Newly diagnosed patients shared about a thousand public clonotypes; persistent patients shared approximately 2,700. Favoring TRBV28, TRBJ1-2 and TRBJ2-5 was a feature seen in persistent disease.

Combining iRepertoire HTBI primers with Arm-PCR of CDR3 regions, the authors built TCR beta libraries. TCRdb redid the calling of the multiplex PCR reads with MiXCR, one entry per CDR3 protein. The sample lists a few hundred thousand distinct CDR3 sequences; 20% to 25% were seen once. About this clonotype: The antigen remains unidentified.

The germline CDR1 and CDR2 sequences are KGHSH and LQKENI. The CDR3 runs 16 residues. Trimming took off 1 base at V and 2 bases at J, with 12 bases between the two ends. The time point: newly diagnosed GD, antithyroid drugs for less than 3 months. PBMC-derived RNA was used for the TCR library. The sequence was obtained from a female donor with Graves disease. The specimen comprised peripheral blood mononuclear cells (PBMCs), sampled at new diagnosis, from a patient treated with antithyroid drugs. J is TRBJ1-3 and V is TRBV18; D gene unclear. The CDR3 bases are TGTGCCAGCTCACCACAAAAACCGGGCCCTGGAAACACCATATATTTT. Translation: CASSPQKPGPGNTIYF.